The 14 T cell receptor beta chains given below trace back to one sample, sequenced in a study of T-cell memory formation after mild COVID-19. Each CDR3 protein is one row after TCRdb ran MiXCR on the 5' RACE reads. Of 200,000 to 300,000 distinct CDR3 sequences listed, approximately 15% were seen once; the top ten hold around 2.2%. The material sequenced was PBMCs or a T cell subset sorted from them (not recorded which). The receptors come from an adult woman who had mild COVID-19 (a few samples of this study predate the infection). Cell type and time point are not known.

This clonotype was found a few times. The chain employs TRBV20-1 and TRBJ1-1, with D unclear. Trimming pared 1 base from V and 1 base from J, leaving 10 bases between. Germline V gene lookup returns CDR1 DFQATT and CDR2 SNEGSKA (reference sequence). The CDR3 extends over 14 amino acids. The CDR3 DNA follows: TGCAGTGCTAGAGTCCCGCTCGGGAACACTGAAGCTTTCTTT. This sequence encodes CSARVPLGNTEAFF.

V is TRBV6-5 and J is TRBJ1-2; 9 bases line up with TRBD1. The V gene's germline CDR1 is MNHEY and CDR2 SVGAGI. Unmatched junction bases numbered 3, after V lost 6 bases and J lost 7 bases. The CDR3 covers 12 residues. CDR3: CASRGQGGGYTF. The CDR3 bases are TGTGCCAGCAGGGGACAGGGCGGTGGCTACACCTTC.

The chain is built from TRBV11-2 and TRBJ2-3; either TRBD1 or TRBD2 may supply D (6 bases each). CDR1 and CDR2 (germline): SGHAT, FQNNGV. CDR3 size: 16 residues. Trimming stripped 5 bases from V and 3 bases from J, with 18 bases between. The CDR3 sequence is CASSGRQGRLTDTQYF. CDR3 nucleotides: TGTGCCAGCAGCGGTAGGCAGGGGAGGTTGACAGATACGCAGTATTTT.

The rearrangement joins TRBV18 to TRBJ2-1, with 7 nucleotides matching TRBD2. The V gene's germline CDR1 is KGHSH and CDR2 LQKENI. The CDR3 is 15 residues long. Trimming cost V 3 bases and J 5 bases; bases outside gene matches: 7. The DNA for the CDR3 is TGTGCCAGCTCACCCAGCGGGAAGAAGAACAATGAGCAGTTCTTC. It codes for CASSPSGKKNNEQFF.

The genes are TRBV12-3 or TRBV12-4 and TRBJ2-7; a weak D match, TRBD1 (5 bases). Trimming stripped 1 base from V and 3 bases from J, with 10 bases between. The CDR3 is 14 residues long. The CDR3 loop reads CASSLGQLVYEQYF. In DNA form, the CDR3 reads TGTGCCAGCAGTTTAGGACAGTTAGTCTACGAGCAGTACTTC.

The V call is TRBV27, the J call TRBJ2-1; a weak D match, TRBD2 (5 bases). The CDR3 sequence is 17 residues long. Trimming pared 6 bases from V and 4 bases from J, leaving 22 bases between. Germline assignment: CDR1 MNHEY and CDR2 SMNVEV (reference sequence). CDR3 DNA: TGTGCCAGCAGCCAAAGGTCGGGGAAGGTAACATACAATGAGCAGTTCTTC. Protein product: CASSQRSGKVTYNEQFF.

V usage is TRBV21-1 and J usage is TRBJ2-7; TRBD1, the table's D call, lacks a check against the DNA. TRBV21-1 is described as a pseudogene. This CDR3 is built from 17 residues. The CDR3 DNA reads TGTGCCAGCAGCAGACAACGCTGGGGACAGGGACTCTACGAGCAGTACTTC. As protein: CASSRQRWGQGLYEQYF.

This clonotype was observed a handful of times. The chain joins TRBV7-2 to TRBJ2-1; no definite D call. The CDR3 is 15 amino acids. Trimming cost V 5 bases and J 1 base, with 12 bases left between them. Germline V gives CDR1 SGHTA, CDR2 FQGNSA. The CDR3 nucleotides read TGTGCCAGCAGCCTCCGGAGCAGGTCCTACAATGAGCAGTTCTTC. It specifies CASSLRSRSYNEQFF.

The V call is TRBV29-1, the J call TRBJ2-2; 9 positions match TRBD2. J lost 1 base, V lost 7 bases, and 10 bases had no gene match. This CDR3 has 16 residues. Germline V gene lookup returns CDR1 SQVTM and CDR2 ANQGSEA. The CDR3 protein is CSAMTSSGGNTGELFF. Written as DNA, the CDR3 is TGCAGCGCCATGACTAGTAGCGGGGGGAACACCGGGGAGCTGTTTTTT.

In the case of this clonotype: The DNA is omitted, as the CDR3 cannot be located on it reliably, and the CDR3 follows TCRdb's listing. This rearrangement joins TRBV6-6 to TRBJ2-2; the DNA was not used to check the table's D call, TRBD1. 15 amino acids form the CDR3, both terminal residues included. Germline CDR1 reads MNHNY; CDR2 reads SVGAGI (reference sequence). The CDR3 reads CASSYPPCLAGSCFF.

This clonotype came up many times. The chain carries TRBV6-1 and TRBJ1-1; 7 bases map to TRBD1. The CDR3 loop spans 13 amino acids. Germline CDR1 and CDR2: MNHNS and SASEGT. The V gene end was trimmed by 8 bases and the J gene end by 1 base; junction bases not matched to a gene: 4. The CDR3 DNA follows: TGTGCCAGCCAGGGGACAGCGAACACTGAAGCTTTCTTT. This gives the protein CASQGTANTEAFF.

This clonotype turned up a few times. The rearrangement uses TRBV6-4 and TRBJ1-4; D is uncertain. The CDR3 totals 13 residues. The V end lost 2 bases, the J end lost 8 bases, and 9 bases lay between the germline ends. Germline V gene lookup returns CDR1 MRHNA and CDR2 SNTAGT. CDR3 sequence reads: CASSDREGEKLFF. The CDR3 bases are TGTGCCAGCAGTGACAGGGAGGGAGAAAAACTGTTTTTT.

This clonotype was counted a few times. The chain employs TRBV7-2 and TRBJ1-5; 11 bases are shared with TRBD1. V was clipped by 5 bases and J by 6 bases; unmatched bases: 6. Germline values: CDR1 SGHTA, CDR2 FQGNSA. This CDR3 is built from 15 residues. The CDR3 sequence: CASSRRDRGVQPQHF. The CDR3 DNA reads as TGTGCCAGCAGCCGCCGGGACAGGGGGGTTCAGCCCCAGCATTTT.

This clonotype has more than one count but fewer than ten. V usage is TRBV6-2 or TRBV6-3 and J usage is TRBJ2-7; D possibly corresponds to TRBD1 (5 bases). The germline gives CDR1 MNHEY, CDR2 SVGEGT. V shed 2 bases and J shed 2 bases, with 16 bases lying between them. The CDR3 sequence is 16 residues long. This chain's CDR3 is CASSYIWGIPTYEQYF. The CDR3 DNA reads TGTGCCAGCAGTTACATATGGGGCATACCGACCTACGAGCAGTACTTC.